These 5 T cell receptor beta chains originate from one sample sequenced in a study of T cell repertoires in cytomegalovirus infection (dated by TCRdb to between 2019 and 2020). Sequencer: Illumina HiSeq 1500. The public reads were run again by TCRdb, first through fastp at Q25 and then through MiXCR, and only productive beta chains were kept. Identical CDR3 protein sequences are pooled into one entry, listed with their most common genes and DNA. The sample table holds over 150,000 distinct CDR3 sequences, of which about 18% were seen once. Almost 25% of the sample goes to the ten largest clones. Sequenced input: CD8+ T cells from PBMCs. The receptor set was obtained from a human donor in good health (CMV status not recorded). Some clones in this sample may be carry-over from other donors' samples.

The rearrangement uses TRBV28 and TRBJ2-5; D is perhaps TRBD1 (6 bases). V lost 7 bases and J lost 2, with 11 bases in between. CDR3 length: 13 amino acids. The germline V gene encodes CDR1 MDHEN and CDR2 SYDVKM. The CDR3 DNA is TGTGCCAGCAATATGGACAGACAAGAGACCCAGTACTTC. Its translation is CASNMDRQETQYF.

The J gene is TRBJ2-1, the V gene TRBV10-3; TRBD2 matches 10 bases. The CDR3 is 17 amino acids. Germline V gene lookup returns CDR1 ENHRY and CDR2 SYGVKD. V shed 0 bases and J 3 bases; nucleotides not matched to a gene: 5. The CDR3 region has the DNA TGTGCCATCAGTGAGTCGAGTAGCGGGGGGTACTACAATGAGCAGTTCTTC. Translated: CAISESSSGGYYNEQFF.

This chain uses TRBV5-1 with TRBJ1-2; 9 bases map to TRBD1. The CDR3 is 14 residues long. Germline CDR1 and CDR2: SGHRS and YFSETQ. V trimming: 2 bases; J trimming: 6 bases; junction bases outside the gene matches: 5. The CDR3 DNA reads TGCGCCAGCAGCTTCTTACAGGGGGCAGATGGCTACACCTTC. Its protein is CASSFLQGADGYTF.

This chain uses TRBV11-2 with TRBJ2-1; 8 bases are a match to TRBD2. The CDR3 totals 14 residues. The junction had 4 bases not matched to a gene; V was cut back by 5 bases and J by 4 bases. Germline CDR1 reads SGHAT; CDR2 reads FQNNGV. This chain's CDR3 is CASSGAGEYNEQFF. In DNA form, the CDR3 reads TGTGCCAGCAGCGGAGCGGGGGAGTACAATGAGCAGTTCTTC.

This sequence joins TRBV7-9 and TRBJ2-2, with 7 nucleotides matching TRBD1. The germline CDR1 and CDR2 sequences are SEHNR and FQNEAQ (reference sequence). CDR3 length: 15 amino acids. The V and J ends lost 5 bases and 3 bases, in that order; junction bases with no gene match: 6. The CDR3 loop is CASSPGGRDTGELFF. CDR3 coding DNA: TGTGCCAGCAGCCCAGGGGGTCGGGACACCGGGGAGCTGTTTTTT.